This T cell receptor beta chain derives from a study of blood T cells in healthy people across ages. Every participating donor contributed around 9.5 milliliters of peripheral blood through a draw. No fewer than 7 million PBMCs went into each sample. Notes on the study in general: In these data, TCR beta diversity tracked strongly with naive T cell percentage. The study found more naive CD4+ cells and higher diversity in long-lived than aged donors.

Using a J-beta primer mix together with a sample-barcoded 5' primer, a second PCR was run for roughly 6 to 12 cycles. Each CDR3 protein gets one entry after TCRdb re-called the 5' RACE reads with MiXCR. The table shows roughly 800,000 distinct CDR3 sequences, with roughly 53% occurring only once. The V end lost 2 bases, the J end lost 2 bases, and 13 bases lay between the germline ends. Germline-derived CDR1 and CDR2 are KGHSH and LQKENI. CDR3 length equals 15 residues. For this clonotype: Its antigen is unknown.

The clonotype was recovered from an elderly man in good health. This chain connects TRBV18 to TRBJ2-7; D could derive from TRBD1 or TRBD2 (5 bases each). The sample comprised blood. The CDR3 spells CASSPTGTEAYEQYF. The CDR3 coding sequence is TGTGCCAGCTCACCAACCGGGACGGAAGCCTACGAGCAGTACTTC.